This T cell receptor beta chain came from a study of cytomegalovirus exposure and HLA in healthy donors (dated by TCRdb to about 2017). About the investigation overall: According to a later analysis, one platform produced both the 120 validation repertoires and the 620 or so repertoires of the first cohort. The study aimed to test whether cataloging public T cell receptors could reveal signatures of past pathogen exposure. Besides the first cohort of hundreds of subjects, a separate validation cohort made up of 120 different subjects was used. The study combined high-throughput TCR immunosequencing, statistical association of individual TCRs with disease status, and machine learning to predict cytomegalovirus infection status. The paper's findings and limits, for the study overall: Of the cluster scores, around 95% were above 0 in a later analysis, which found that TCRs clustered in the first cohort also tended to co-occur in the roughly 130 validation repertoires. While some public TCRs were present in many individuals, most TCR sequences turned up only very rarely across donors. In the study, roughly 160 TCR beta chains were listed as associated with cytomegalovirus. In vitro tests confirmed that a few of the cytomegalovirus-associated TCR beta chains recognize cytomegalovirus antigens. A later analysis lacked HLA typing for the validation cohort, so it scored co-occurrence in that cohort across all 120 or so repertoires. The classifier was reported to diagnose cytomegalovirus status with high specificity and sensitivity in both the original cohort and the validation cohort. The authors suggested that the approach could potentially be generalized to other disease states and immunological phenotypes.

The CDR3 holds 13 amino acids from the cysteine to the phenylalanine. CDR3 DNA only is kept here, 39 bases in frame from base 1. CDR1 and CDR2 were assigned from the germline V gene as ENHRY and SYGVKD. Between the V and J ends, shortened by 5 bases and 8 bases respectively, the junction contains 13 bases. With regard to this clone: This clone's antigen is unknown. Base qualities are not recorded, but no much larger clone differs from it by a single base.

The donors belonged to the validation cohort of around 130 subjects, which was separate from the approximately 700-subject first cohort. The library was prepared using the immunoSEQ multiplex PCR assay. Processing in the source paper ran as follows. A statistical classification framework was built to diagnose cytomegalovirus status from the catalog of TCR beta chain sequences. TCRdb mirrors the immuneACCESS table, restricted to in-frame sequences. Some clones are absent from its copies; in checked studies, under half trace to an unresolved V gene, and the reason for the others is unknown. The V and J calls and clone size were taken over from that table, and D and trimming were inferred from the DNA. Counted in this sample were around 220,000 clones; around nine tenths of them appeared once. Together, the top ten hold about 2.7% of the sample.

The receptor's source is a woman aged 18-30 years in good health and CMV-seronegative. This chain joins TRBV10-3 to TRBJ2-1; matching of 6 bases hints at TRBD1 as the D gene. Sequencing used PBMCs. The CDR3 region reads CAISRTVRDEQFF. The DNA is TGTGCCATCAGTAGGACAGTGAGGGATGAGCAGTTCTTC.